What follows are 31 T cell receptor beta chains derived from one specimen sequenced in a study of T cell changes during pregnancy in multiple sclerosis. Method: immunoSEQ multiplex PCR; TCRdb's copy keeps in-frame clones and lacks some. The sample holds 85,000 to 90,000 clones, 85% to 95% seen once. Sequencing used peripheral blood, obtained after pregnancy. The receptors stem from a female donor in good health, enrolled as a control in a pregnancy study.

The chain is built from TRBV4-1 and TRBJ1-2, with TRBD1 matching 8 bases. The CDR3 consists of 14 residues. CDR1 and CDR2 from the germline V gene are MGHRA and YSYEKL. The V segment lost 4 bases and the J segment 8 bases; nucleotides outside the gene matches: 9. This chain's CDR3 is CASSPVGTGGGYTF. CDR3 DNA sequence: TGCGCCAGCAGCCCAGTGGGGACAGGTGGAGGCTACACCTTC.

The chain is built from TRBV5-6 and TRBJ2-2, with 7 bases that match TRBD1. The CDR3 is 17 amino acids. The germline CDR1 and CDR2 sequences are SGHDT and YYEEEE. J gave up 0 bases and V 2 bases, and 7 bases lay outside the gene matches. The CDR3 DNA reads as TGTGCCAGCAGCTTAAATCGGGACAGTTCGAACACCGGGGAGCTGTTTTTT. This gives the protein CASSLNRDSSNTGELFF.

The chain carries TRBV5-4 and TRBJ2-5, with 8 bases lining up with TRBD2. J was trimmed by 5 bases and V by 0 bases; bases with no gene match: 9. This CDR3 region has 16 residues. Per the germline V gene, CDR1 is SGHNT and CDR2 is YYREEE (reference sequence). DNA of the CDR3: TGTGCCAGCAGCTTGGAAACCGGGACTAGGGCGGAGACCCAGTACTTC. As protein: CASSLETGTRAETQYF. The full variable domain, its missing parts supplied by reference TRBV5-4 and TRBJ2-5, is ETGVTQSPTHLIKTRGQQVTLRCSSQSGHNTVSWYQQALGQGPQFIFQYYREEENGRGNFPPRFSGLQFPNYSSELNVNALELDDSALYLCASSLETGTRAETQYFGPGTRLLVL.

The chain has TRBV6-1 and TRBJ2-5; 8 bases match TRBD1. The germline CDR1 and CDR2 sequences are MNHNS and SASEGT. The CDR3 covers 15 residues. Trimming at V came to 3 bases and at J to 4 bases, leaving 7 bases not matched to a gene. The CDR3 bases are TGTGCCAGCAGTGATGCAGCAGGGGGCGCAGAGACCCAGTACTTC. It specifies CASSDAAGGAETQYF.

The chain employs TRBV28 and TRBJ2-7; 8 bases match TRBD2. V lost 3 bases, J lost 5 bases, and 12 bases stayed unmatched. The CDR3 is 16 residues long. Germline loops: CDR1 MDHEN, CDR2 SYDVKM. DNA for the CDR3: TGTGCCAGCAGTTTTCGGGGGGGCAGGCGGCTCCACGAGCAGTACTTC. It translates to CASSFRGGRRLHEQYF.

V and J are TRBV18 and TRBJ2-2; 11 nucleotides line up with TRBD1. Germline CDR1 and CDR2: KGHSH and LQKENI. CDR3 length: 16 amino acids. J gave up 5 bases and V 6 bases, and 8 bases lay outside the gene matches. CDR3 nucleotide sequence: TGTGCCAGCTCGGACCCCGGGACAGGGGGTACCGGGGAGCTGTTTTTT. Residues: CASSDPGTGGTGELFF.

V usage is TRBV6-1 and J usage is TRBJ1-1, with TRBD1 identical over 7 bases. The V and J ends lost 6 bases and 8 bases, in that order; junction bases with no gene match: 12. The germline CDR1 and CDR2 sequences are MNHNS and SASEGT. This CDR3 is built from 14 residues. The CDR3 DNA follows: TGTGCCAGCAGAGGCAGGGGGAAGAATCTCGAAGCTTTCTTT. It codes for CASRGRGKNLEAFF.

This clone came up once. The V and J genes are TRBV4-1 and TRBJ2-5, with a tentative D call TRBD1 (5 bases). There are 15 residues in the CDR3. The germline V and J ends were trimmed by 0 bases and 0 bases, with 8 bases remaining between them. CDR1 and CDR2 (germline): MGHRA, YSYEKL. CDR3: CASSQERGNQETQYF. In DNA form, the CDR3 reads TGCGCCAGCAGCCAAGAAAGGGGAAACCAAGAGACCCAGTACTTC.

This sequence joins TRBV7-6 and TRBJ2-5, with a weak D call TRBD1 (5 bases). V lost 1 base and J lost 1, with 7 bases in between. Germline loops: CDR1 SGHVS, CDR2 FNYEAQ. The CDR3 covers 14 residues. CDR3 loop: CASSLGRGQETQYF. The DNA of the CDR3 is TGTGCCAGCAGCTTAGGAAGGGGCCAAGAGACCCAGTACTTC.

The V call is TRBV29-1, the J call TRBJ2-1; 7 bases fit TRBD1. The CDR3 covers 14 residues. V was pared by 7 bases and J by 1 base, with 7 bases of the junction left unmatched. Germline V gene lookup returns CDR1 SQVTM and CDR2 ANQGSEA. In DNA form, the CDR3 reads TGCAGCGCCTGGACAGGATGGTCCTACAATGAGCAGTTCTTC. This gives the protein CSAWTGWSYNEQFF.

The V and J genes are TRBV4-1 and TRBJ1-5; D unresolved. The CDR3 covers 16 residues. Trimming cost V 4 bases and J 0 bases, with 13 bases left between them. Germline V gene lookup returns CDR1 MGHRA and CDR2 YSYEKL. The CDR3 sequence: CASSPREKYSNQPQHF. The CDR3 DNA is TGCGCCAGCAGCCCCCGGGAGAAATATAGCAATCAGCCCCAGCATTTT.

This chain links TRBV5-1 with TRBJ1-1, with D perhaps matching TRBD1 (5 bases). CDR1 and CDR2 from the germline V gene are SGHRS and YFSETQ. The V end lost 4 bases, the J end lost 5 bases, and 12 bases lay between the germline ends. The CDR3 contains 13 residues. The CDR3 region has the DNA TGCGCCAGCAGCCCCAGGGTTTCGACTGAAGCTTTCTTT. This codes for CASSPRVSTEAFF.

The chain is built from TRBV27 and TRBJ2-5; 9 bases fit TRBD1. Per the germline V gene, CDR1 is MNHEY and CDR2 is SMNVEV (reference sequence). The J segment lost 3 bases and the V segment lost 9 bases, leaving 11 bases of the junction unmatched. The CDR3 has 15 amino acids. DNA for the CDR3: TGTGCCAGTGGGGGGACAGGGAAAGGAGAAGAGACCCAGTACTTC. Translating gives CASGGTGKGEETQYF.

This chain links TRBV7-8 with TRBJ2-5, with D perhaps matching TRBD1 (5 bases). CDR3 length: 14 residues. Germline V gives CDR1 SGHVS, CDR2 FQNEAQ. Trimming stripped 3 bases from V and 5 bases from J, with 13 bases between. CDR3: CASSFAGKLETQYF. The CDR3 DNA reads as TGTGCCAGCAGCTTCGCAGGGAAGCTGGAGACCCAGTACTTC.

The CDR3 reads CASRDRGPYEQYF. In nucleotides, the CDR3 is TGTGCCAGCCGGGACAGGGGGCCCTACGAGCAGTACTTC. The chain uses TRBV28 and TRBJ2-7; 12 bases are shared with TRBD1. CDR1 MDHEN and CDR2 SYDVKM come from the germline V gene. The CDR3 covers 13 residues. J was trimmed by 2 bases and V by 8 bases; bases with no gene match: 1.

The chain links TRBV4-1 to TRBJ1-1; no clear D. V lost 0 bases and J lost 4, with 9 bases in between. The CDR3 loop spans 14 amino acids. Per germline, CDR1 MGHRA and CDR2 YSYEKL. The CDR3 spells CASSQDQRSTEAFF. For the CDR3, the DNA is TGCGCCAGCAGCCAAGACCAGCGTAGCACTGAAGCTTTCTTT.

The chain uses TRBV10-3 and TRBJ2-7, with a possible D match to TRBD2 (6 bases). CDR3 size: 14 residues. The germline V and J ends were trimmed by 1 base and 0 bases, with 7 bases remaining between them. Germline-derived CDR1 and CDR2 are ENHRY and SYGVKD. The CDR3 is CAISEFGSSYEQYF. The CDR3 bases are TGTGCCATCAGTGAGTTCGGGAGCTCCTACGAGCAGTACTTC.

The V and J genes are TRBV28 and TRBJ2-7; D is uncertain. The CDR3 has 14 amino acids. V dropped 1 base and J dropped 2 bases, with 9 bases sitting between them. The germline V gene encodes CDR1 MDHEN and CDR2 SYDVKM. The CDR3 loop is CASSLYERPYEQYF. The CDR3 DNA follows: TGTGCCAGCAGTTTATATGAGCGCCCCTACGAGCAGTACTTC.

This clone came up a few times. This chain connects TRBV9 to TRBJ2-1; 10 bases agree with TRBD2. The CDR3 sequence is 14 residues long. Per the germline V gene, CDR1 is SGDLS and CDR2 is YYNGEE. Germline trimming cut 6 bases from V and 10 bases from J; bases unmatched to any gene: 10. CDR3 in DNA: TGTGCCAGCACCCCAGCGGGAGGGCCAGGGGAGCAGTTCTTC. It is translated as CASTPAGGPGEQFF.

The chain has TRBV30 and TRBJ2-3; TRBD2 matches 10 bases. Germline CDR1 and CDR2: GTSNPN and SVGIG (reference sequence). V was clipped by 2 bases and J by 4 bases; unmatched bases: 3. There are 14 residues in the CDR3. The CDR3 nucleotides read TGTGCCTGGAGTCGGCTAGCGGGAGCAGATACGCAGTATTTT. Amino acid sequence: CAWSRLAGADTQYF.

The J gene is TRBJ2-7, the V gene TRBV5-6; D might be TRBD1 (7 bases). The ends were cut back, 4 bases at V and 2 bases at J, with 16 bases in the middle. The CDR3 has 15 residues. Germline values: CDR1 SGHDT, CDR2 YYEEEE. CDR3 protein: CASSTPGDRPYEQYF. CDR3 sequence (DNA): TGTGCCAGCAGCACCCCGGGGGACAGACCCTACGAGCAGTACTTC.

This chain joins TRBV28 and TRBJ1-1; D perhaps matches TRBD1 (6 bases). This CDR3 comprises 15 residues. Germline CDR1 reads MDHEN; CDR2 reads SYDVKM. Trimming left V 3 bases short and J 0 bases short, with 11 bases between. CDR3 nucleotide sequence: TGTGCCAGCAGTTTTCAGGGGTCCTTGAACACTGAAGCTTTCTTT. This translates into CASSFQGSLNTEAFF.

This clone has just one count. The rearrangement links TRBV6-1 to TRBJ1-2, with D perhaps TRBD1 (5 bases). The germline CDR1 and CDR2 sequences are MNHNS and SASEGT. The CDR3 contains 14 residues. Trimming stripped 6 bases from V and 0 bases from J, with 11 bases between. The CDR3 nucleotides are TGTGCCAGCAGCAAGACAGAGACTAACTATGGCTACACCTTC. Amino acids: CASSKTETNYGYTF.

The chain couples TRBV27 to TRBJ2-7; D gene uncertain. The CDR3 has 11 amino acids. Germline lookup yields CDR1 MNHEY and CDR2 SMNVEV (reference sequence). V was pared by 0 bases and J by 6 bases, with 3 bases between. The CDR3 loop is CASSLSSEQYF. For the CDR3, the DNA is TGTGCCAGCAGTTTATCCAGCGAGCAGTACTTC.

The V gene is TRBV4-2, the J gene TRBJ2-1, with 13 bases fitting TRBD2. Trimming took 1 base from V and 7 from J; bases not matched to a gene: 4. The germline gives CDR1 LGHNA, CDR2 YNFKEQ. The CDR3 covers 16 residues. The CDR3 spells CASSQGRTSGSNEQFF. CDR3 bases: TGTGCCAGCAGCCAAGGAAGGACTAGCGGGAGTAATGAGCAGTTCTTC.

The genes are TRBV7-9 and TRBJ2-3, with TRBD1 matching over 7 bases. Germline-derived CDR1 and CDR2 are SEHNR and FQNEAQ (reference sequence). The CDR3 extends over 15 amino acids. The V segment lost 2 bases and the J segment 1 base; nucleotides outside the gene matches: 3. The CDR3 nucleotides read TGTGCCAGCAGCTTAACAGGGGATGGCACAGATACGCAGTATTTT. Translating it yields CASSLTGDGTDTQYF.

The chain carries TRBV5-1 and TRBJ2-7, with D possibly matching TRBD1 (6 bases). The V gene's germline CDR1 is SGHRS and CDR2 YFSETQ. CDR3 length: 15 amino acids. The ends were cut back, 4 bases at V and 4 bases at J, with 18 bases in the middle. CDR3 DNA sequence: TGCGCCAGCAGCAGTGGGACATTCCTCGGGTACGAGCAGTACTTC. As protein: CASSSGTFLGYEQYF.

The J gene is TRBJ1-5, the V gene TRBV28; no clear D. CDR3 length equals 13 residues. Germline assignment: CDR1 MDHEN and CDR2 SYDVKM. V lost 2 bases to trimming and J lost 4 bases, with 6 bases between them. CDR3 residues: CASSLGRNQPQHF. CDR3 nucleotides: TGTGCCAGCAGTTTAGGCAGAAATCAGCCCCAGCATTTT.

This chain uses TRBV12-2 with TRBJ2-3; TRBD2 was called by the table and not checked on the DNA. TRBV12-2 is shown as a pseudogene. This CDR3 has 11 amino acids. The CDR3 nucleotides are TGTGCAAGTCGTGGGGGGGATACGCAGTATTTT. Protein sequence: CASRGGDTQYF.

The chain has TRBV5-1 and TRBJ2-5, with TRBD2 as a possible D gene (6 bases). Germline CDR1 and CDR2: SGHRS and YFSETQ. V lost 0 bases to trimming and J lost 4 bases, with 16 bases between them. The CDR3 totals 16 residues. CDR3 region: CASSLVGGAARETQYF. CDR3 coding DNA: TGCGCCAGCAGCTTGGTCGGAGGGGCCGCACGAGAGACCCAGTACTTC.

The chain recombines TRBV6-1 with TRBJ2-1; 9 positions match TRBD2. The germline gives CDR1 MNHNS, CDR2 SASEGT. The trim removed 4 bases at V and 2 bases at J, leaving 6 bases unmatched. The CDR3 is 16 amino acids. The CDR3 spells CASSVIAGVTYNEQFF. Here the CDR3 DNA reads TGTGCCAGCAGTGTGATAGCGGGAGTCACCTACAATGAGCAGTTCTTC.